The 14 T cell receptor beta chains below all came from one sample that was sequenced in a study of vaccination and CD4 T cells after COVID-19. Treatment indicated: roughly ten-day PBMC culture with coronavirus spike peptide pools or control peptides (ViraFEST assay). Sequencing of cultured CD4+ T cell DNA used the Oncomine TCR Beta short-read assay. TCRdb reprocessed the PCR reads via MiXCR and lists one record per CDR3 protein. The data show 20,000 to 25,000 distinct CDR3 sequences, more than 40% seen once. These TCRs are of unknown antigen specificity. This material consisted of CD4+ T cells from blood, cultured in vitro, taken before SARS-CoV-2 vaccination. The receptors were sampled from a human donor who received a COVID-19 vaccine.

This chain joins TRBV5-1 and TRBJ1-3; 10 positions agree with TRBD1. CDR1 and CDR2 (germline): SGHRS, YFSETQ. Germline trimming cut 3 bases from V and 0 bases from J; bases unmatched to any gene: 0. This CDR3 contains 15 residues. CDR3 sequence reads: CASSWDRGSGNTIYF. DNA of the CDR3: TGCGCCAGCAGCTGGGACAGGGGCTCTGGAAACACCATATATTTT.

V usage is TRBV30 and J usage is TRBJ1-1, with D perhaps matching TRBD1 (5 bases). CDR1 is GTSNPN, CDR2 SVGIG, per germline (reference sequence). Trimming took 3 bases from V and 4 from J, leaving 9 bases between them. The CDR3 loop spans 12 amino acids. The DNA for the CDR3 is TGTGCCTGGAGGGTCAGGGTCACTGAAGCTTTCTTT. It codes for CAWRVRVTEAFF. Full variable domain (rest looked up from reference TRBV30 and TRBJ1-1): SQTIHQWPATLVQPVGSPLSLECTVEGTSNPNLYWYRQAAGRGLQLLFYSVGIGQISSEVPQNLSASRPQDRQFILSSKKLLLSDSGFYLCAWRVRVTEAFFGQGTRLTVV.

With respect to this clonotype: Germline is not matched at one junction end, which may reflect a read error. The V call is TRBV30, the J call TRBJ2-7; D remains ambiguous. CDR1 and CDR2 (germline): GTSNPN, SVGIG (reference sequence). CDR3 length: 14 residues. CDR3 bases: TGTGCCTGGAGTTTCAAGCGCCTACCCTACGGGCAGTACTTC. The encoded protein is CAWSFKRLPYGQYF.

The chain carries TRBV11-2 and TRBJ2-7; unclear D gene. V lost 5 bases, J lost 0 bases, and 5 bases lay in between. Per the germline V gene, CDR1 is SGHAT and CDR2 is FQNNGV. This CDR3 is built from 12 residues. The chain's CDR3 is CASSASSYEQYF. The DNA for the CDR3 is TGTGCCAGCAGCGCCAGCTCCTACGAGCAGTACTTC.

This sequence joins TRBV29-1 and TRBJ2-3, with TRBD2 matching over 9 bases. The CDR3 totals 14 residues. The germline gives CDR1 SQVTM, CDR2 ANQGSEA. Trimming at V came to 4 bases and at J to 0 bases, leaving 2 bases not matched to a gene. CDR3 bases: TGCAGCGTTGGGCGGGGGGGTAGCACAGATACGCAGTATTTT. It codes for CSVGRGGSTDTQYF.

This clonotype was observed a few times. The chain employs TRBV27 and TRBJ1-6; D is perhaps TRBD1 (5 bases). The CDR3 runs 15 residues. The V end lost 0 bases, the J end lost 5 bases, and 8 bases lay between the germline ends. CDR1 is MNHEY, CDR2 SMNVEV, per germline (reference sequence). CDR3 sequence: CASSLSGGNNSPLHF. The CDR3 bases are TGTGCCAGCAGTTTATCGGGGGGGAATAATTCACCCCTCCACTTT.

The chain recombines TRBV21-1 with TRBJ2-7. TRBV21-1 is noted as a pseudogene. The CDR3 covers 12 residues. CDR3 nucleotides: TGTGCCAGCAGCGTGTGGGAAAACGAGCAGTACTTC. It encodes CASSVWENEQYF.

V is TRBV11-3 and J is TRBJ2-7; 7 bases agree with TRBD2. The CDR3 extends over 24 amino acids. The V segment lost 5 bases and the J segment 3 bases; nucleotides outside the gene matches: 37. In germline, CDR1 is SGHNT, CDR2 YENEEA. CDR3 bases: TGTGCCAGCAGCACATCTGATCTTTGGGGGGGACTGAGGCGAGGACCGGGACGAGACTACGAGCAGTACTTC. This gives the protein CASSTSDLWGGLRRGPGRDYEQYF.

Here the CDR3 DNA reads TGTGCCAGCGGAGGACGGTACTCCTACAATGAGCAGTTCTTC. This gives the protein CASGGRYSYNEQFF. The genes are TRBV28 and TRBJ2-1, with D tentatively TRBD2 (5 bases). Germline CDR1 is MDHEN and CDR2 is SYDVKM. Trimming removed 8 bases at V and 0 bases at J, with 11 bases between. CDR3 length: 14 residues.

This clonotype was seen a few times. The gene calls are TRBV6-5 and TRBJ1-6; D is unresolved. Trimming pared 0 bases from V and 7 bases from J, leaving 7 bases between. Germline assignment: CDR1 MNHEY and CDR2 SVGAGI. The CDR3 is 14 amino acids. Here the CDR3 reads CASSYSGINSPLHF. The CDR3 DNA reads TGTGCCAGCAGTTACTCAGGGATAAATTCACCCCTCCACTTT.

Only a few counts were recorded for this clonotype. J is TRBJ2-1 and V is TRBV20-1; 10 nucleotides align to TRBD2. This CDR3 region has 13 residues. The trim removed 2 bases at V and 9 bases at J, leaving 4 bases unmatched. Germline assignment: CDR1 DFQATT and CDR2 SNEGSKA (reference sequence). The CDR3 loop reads CSARTSGDTEQFF. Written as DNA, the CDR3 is TGCAGTGCTAGAACTAGCGGGGACACTGAGCAGTTCTTC.

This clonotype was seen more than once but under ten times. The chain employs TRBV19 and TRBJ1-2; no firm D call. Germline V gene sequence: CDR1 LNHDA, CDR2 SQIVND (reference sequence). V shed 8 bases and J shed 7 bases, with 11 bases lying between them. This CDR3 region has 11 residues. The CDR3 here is CASGLGVGYTF. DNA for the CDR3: TGTGCCAGTGGCCTCGGGGTTGGCTACACCTTC.

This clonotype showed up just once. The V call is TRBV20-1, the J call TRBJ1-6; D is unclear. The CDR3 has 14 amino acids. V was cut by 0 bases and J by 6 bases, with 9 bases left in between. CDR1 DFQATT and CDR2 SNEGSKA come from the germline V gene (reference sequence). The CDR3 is CSARDRQVNSPLHF. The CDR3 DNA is TGCAGTGCTAGAGATCGCCAGGTTAATTCACCCCTCCACTTT.

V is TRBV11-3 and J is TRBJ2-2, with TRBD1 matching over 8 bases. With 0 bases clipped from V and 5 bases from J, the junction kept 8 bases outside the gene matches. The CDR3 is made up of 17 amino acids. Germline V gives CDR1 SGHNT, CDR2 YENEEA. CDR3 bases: TGTGCCAGCAGCTTAGACGACTGGACAGGGTCGACCGGGGAGCTGTTTTTT. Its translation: CASSLDDWTGSTGELFF.